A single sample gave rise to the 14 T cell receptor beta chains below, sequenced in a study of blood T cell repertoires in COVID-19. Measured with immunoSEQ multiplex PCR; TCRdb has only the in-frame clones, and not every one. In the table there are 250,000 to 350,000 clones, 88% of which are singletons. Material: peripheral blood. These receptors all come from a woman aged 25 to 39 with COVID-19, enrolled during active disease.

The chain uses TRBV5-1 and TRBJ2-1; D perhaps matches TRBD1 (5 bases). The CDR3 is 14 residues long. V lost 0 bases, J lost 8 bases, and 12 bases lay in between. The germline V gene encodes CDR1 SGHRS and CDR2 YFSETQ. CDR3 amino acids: CASSLEGLPDEQFF. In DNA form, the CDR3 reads TGCGCCAGCAGCTTGGAGGGGCTGCCGGATGAGCAGTTCTTC.

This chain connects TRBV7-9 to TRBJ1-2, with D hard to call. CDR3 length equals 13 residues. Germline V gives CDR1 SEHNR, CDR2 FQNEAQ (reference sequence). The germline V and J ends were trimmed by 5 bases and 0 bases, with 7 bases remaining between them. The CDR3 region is CASSQTTNYGYTF. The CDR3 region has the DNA TGTGCCAGCAGCCAGACAACTAACTATGGCTACACCTTC.

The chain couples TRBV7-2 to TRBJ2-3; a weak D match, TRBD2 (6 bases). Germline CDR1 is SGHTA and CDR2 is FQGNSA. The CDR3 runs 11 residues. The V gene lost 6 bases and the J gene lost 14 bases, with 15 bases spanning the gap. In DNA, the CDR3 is TGTGCCAGCAGTTCTGGGACTGCTAGGTATTTT. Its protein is CASSSGTARYF.

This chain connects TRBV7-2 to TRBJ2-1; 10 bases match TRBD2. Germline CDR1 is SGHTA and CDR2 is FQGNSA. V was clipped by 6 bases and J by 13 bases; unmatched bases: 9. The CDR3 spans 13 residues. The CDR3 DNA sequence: TGTGCCAGCAGATTTAGCGGGAGGTCCGACCAGTTCTTC. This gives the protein CASRFSGRSDQFF.

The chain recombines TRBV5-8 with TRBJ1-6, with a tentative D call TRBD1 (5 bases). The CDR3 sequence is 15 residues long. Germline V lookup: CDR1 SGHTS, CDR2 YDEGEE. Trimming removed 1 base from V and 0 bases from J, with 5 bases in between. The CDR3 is CASSLRGSYNSPLHF. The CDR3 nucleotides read TGTGCCAGCAGCTTGAGGGGCTCCTATAATTCACCCCTCCACTTT.

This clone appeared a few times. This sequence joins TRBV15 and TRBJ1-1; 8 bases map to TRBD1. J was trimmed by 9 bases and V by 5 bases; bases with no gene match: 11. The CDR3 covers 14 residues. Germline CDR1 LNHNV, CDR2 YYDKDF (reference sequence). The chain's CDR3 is CATSSPDRGSKAFF. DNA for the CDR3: TGTGCCACCAGCTCCCCCGACAGGGGTTCTAAAGCTTTCTTT.

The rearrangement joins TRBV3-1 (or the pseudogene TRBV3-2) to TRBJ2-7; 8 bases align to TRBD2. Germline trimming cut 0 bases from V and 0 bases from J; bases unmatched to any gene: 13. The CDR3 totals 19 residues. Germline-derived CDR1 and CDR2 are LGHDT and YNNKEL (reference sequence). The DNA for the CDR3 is TGTGCCAGCAGCCAAGAATCTAGCGGGTCGATACTTTGCTCCTACGAGCAGTACTTC. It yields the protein CASSQESSGSILCSYEQYF.

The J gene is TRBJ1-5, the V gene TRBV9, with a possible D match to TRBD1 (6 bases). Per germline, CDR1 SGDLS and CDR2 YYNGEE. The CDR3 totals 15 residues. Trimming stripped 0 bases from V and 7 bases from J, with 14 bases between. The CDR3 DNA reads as TGTGCCAGCAGCGTAGAAGGCAGGGGATTGCAGCCCCAGCATTTT. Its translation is CASSVEGRGLQPQHF.

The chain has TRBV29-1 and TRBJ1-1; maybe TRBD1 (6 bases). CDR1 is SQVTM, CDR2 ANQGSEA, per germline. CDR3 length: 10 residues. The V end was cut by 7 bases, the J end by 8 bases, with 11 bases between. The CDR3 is CSAEDREAFF. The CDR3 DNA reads TGCAGCGCCGAAGACAGGGAAGCTTTCTTT.

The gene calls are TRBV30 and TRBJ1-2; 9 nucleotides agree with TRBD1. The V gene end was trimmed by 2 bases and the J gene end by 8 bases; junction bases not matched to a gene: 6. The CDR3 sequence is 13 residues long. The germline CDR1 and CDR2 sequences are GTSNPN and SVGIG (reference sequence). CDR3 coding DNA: TGTGCCTGGAGTACCCCGGACAGGGGAGGCTACACCTTC. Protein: CAWSTPDRGGYTF.

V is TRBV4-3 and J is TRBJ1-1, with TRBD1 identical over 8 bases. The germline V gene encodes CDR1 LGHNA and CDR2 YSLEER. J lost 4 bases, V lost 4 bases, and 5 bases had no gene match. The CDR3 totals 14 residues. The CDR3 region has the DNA TGCGCCAGCAGCCTTCAGGGGGCGGGCACTGAAGCTTTCTTT. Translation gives CASSLQGAGTEAFF.

CDR3 loop: CASSPVPAGMNTEAFF. CDR3 sequence (DNA): TGCGCCAGCAGCCCGGTTCCCGCGGGCATGAACACTGAAGCTTTCTTT. This chain links TRBV5-1 with TRBJ1-1; D uncertain. Between the trimmed V and J ends, which lost 4 bases and 0 bases, there was a span of 16 bases. CDR1 and CDR2 (germline): SGHRS, YFSETQ. The CDR3 is 16 residues long.

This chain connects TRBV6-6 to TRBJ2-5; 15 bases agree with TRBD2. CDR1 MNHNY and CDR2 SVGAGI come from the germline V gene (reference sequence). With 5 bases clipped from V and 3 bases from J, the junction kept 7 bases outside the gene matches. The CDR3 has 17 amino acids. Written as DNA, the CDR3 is TGTGCCAGCAGTCTTGGGACTAGCGGGAGGAAGAAAGAGACCCAGTACTTC. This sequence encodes CASSLGTSGRKKETQYF.

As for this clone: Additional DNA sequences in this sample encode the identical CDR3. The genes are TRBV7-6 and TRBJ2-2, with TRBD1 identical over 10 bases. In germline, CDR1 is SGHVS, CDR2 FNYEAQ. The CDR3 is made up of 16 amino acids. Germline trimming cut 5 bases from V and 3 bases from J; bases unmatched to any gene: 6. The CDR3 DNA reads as TGTGCCAGCAGCCTTGGGACAGGGGTGTACACCGGGGAGCTGTTTTTT. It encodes CASSLGTGVYTGELFF.